Listed here are 2 T cell receptor beta chains from one sample, sequenced in a study of T cell responses to AZD1222 COVID-19 vaccine. TCRdb keeps only in-frame clones here, not all; method: immunoSEQ multiplex PCR. The sample has over 120,000 clones; 80% to 95% are singletons. Sequenced here: peripheral blood, sampled on day 0 of AZD1222 vaccination. These TCRs come from an adult in good health.

The rearrangement joins TRBV7-9 to TRBJ1-5; 7 positions agree with TRBD1. This CDR3 spans 16 amino acids. Trimming removed 2 bases from V and 1 base from J; junction bases left unmatched: 5. Germline CDR1 and CDR2: SEHNR and FQNEAQ (reference sequence). This CDR3 is CASSLSVTGSNQPQHF. CDR3 bases: TGTGCCAGCAGCTTATCGGTGACAGGGAGCAATCAGCCCCAGCATTTT.

The sample holds one count of this clone. In nucleotides, the CDR3 is TGTGCCAGCAGCCAAGATCGGCGCGGGATTTATAATTCACCCCTCCACTTT. Translated: CASSQDRRGIYNSPLHF. The V call is TRBV3-1 (or the pseudogene TRBV3-2), the J call TRBJ1-6; no firm D call. The V end was cut by 0 bases, the J end by 4 bases, with 13 bases between. This CDR3 spans 17 amino acids. Germline V gene sequence: CDR1 LGHDT, CDR2 YNNKEL (reference sequence).